Below, 3 T cell receptor beta chains from the same sample are listed, as sequenced in a study of preoperative IRX-2 immunotherapy in early breast cancer (dated by TCRdb to the late 2010s). Preparation of the library involved the immunoSEQ multiplex PCR assay. In its TCRdb copy, this immuneACCESS table keeps in-frame sequences only and misses some clones. Where compared with another copy, unresolved V genes explain less than half of these, and the others have no known cause. The sample table holds over 25,000 clones, of which roughly 80% were seen once. The top ten clonotypes cover roughly 2.6% of the sample. This sample's treatment or condition label indicates: preoperative locoregional IRX-2 cytokine immunotherapy. Sequencing was performed on lymph node tissue, taken from a patient treated with IRX-2 immunotherapy. The receptors derive from a human donor with breast cancer.

V is TRBV18 and J is TRBJ1-4; D is unresolved. The CDR3 runs 13 residues. Per the germline V gene, CDR1 is KGHSH and CDR2 is LQKENI. V was cut by 5 bases and J by 2 bases, with 6 bases left in between. In DNA, the CDR3 is TGTGCCAGCTCAGAAGACACTAATGAAAAACTGTTTTTT. It yields the protein CASSEDTNEKLFF.

The chain couples TRBV6-8 to TRBJ2-3; 11 bases are shared with TRBD2. Trimming at V came to 5 bases and at J to 4 bases, leaving 8 bases not matched to a gene. The CDR3 has 16 amino acids. Germline V gives CDR1 MNHGY, CDR2 SAAAGT. Written as DNA, the CDR3 is TGTGCCAGCAGTACAATTCTAGCGGGGGGTGCAGATACGCAGTATTTT. Translated, it gives CASSTILAGGADTQYF.

The CDR3: CASSRGAGQSYNEQFF. The CDR3 nucleotides read TGTGCCAGCAGCCGGGGGGCGGGACAATCCTACAATGAGCAGTTCTTC. The chain is built from TRBV6-8 and TRBJ2-1; TRBD2 is a possible D gene (7 bases). CDR3 length equals 16 residues. The V gene lost 6 bases and the J gene lost 1 base, with 16 bases spanning the gap. Germline CDR1 reads MNHGY; CDR2 reads SAAAGT.